One and the same sample provided the 8 T cell receptor beta chains below, sequenced in a study of blood T cell repertoires in COVID-19. Measured with immunoSEQ multiplex PCR; TCRdb has only the in-frame clones, and not every one. The sample lists fewer than 120,000 clones, about 85% occurring once. The sequenced sample consisted of peripheral blood. These receptors all stem from a human donor in a cohort sampled during active COVID-19.

As DNA, the CDR3 is TGTGCCAGCAGTTACGGCCAGGGCGCCTACGAGCAGTACTTC. It specifies CASSYGQGAYEQYF. This chain uses TRBV6-2 or TRBV6-3 with TRBJ2-7; possible D gene TRBD1, 5 bases. Germline V CDR1 and CDR2: MNHEY, SVGEGT. The CDR3 has 14 residues. The V end was cut by 2 bases, the J end by 2 bases, with 10 bases between.

The V and J genes are TRBV9 and TRBJ2-1; 7 bases fit TRBD2. Germline assignment: CDR1 SGDLS and CDR2 YYNGEE. With V trimmed by 4 bases and J by 0 bases, 4 bases remained unmatched. The CDR3 spans 15 residues. The CDR3 here is CASSISGNSYNEQFF. As DNA, the CDR3 is TGTGCCAGCAGCATCAGCGGGAACTCCTACAATGAGCAGTTCTTC.

This clone has just one count. This chain uses TRBV15 with TRBJ2-7; 8 bases are a match to TRBD1. The CDR3 runs to 17 residues. With V trimmed by 0 bases and J by 1 base, 8 bases remained unmatched. Germline V CDR1 and CDR2: LNHNV, YYDKDF (reference sequence). The CDR3 DNA reads as TGTGCCACCAGCAGAGATCTCCCCAGGACAGGGTCCTACGAGCAGTACTTC. Protein sequence: CATSRDLPRTGSYEQYF. The complete variable domain, with remaining parts taken from reference TRBV15 and TRBJ2-7, reads DAMVIQNPRYQVTQFGKPVTLSCSQTLNHNVMYWYQQKSSQAPKLLFHYYDKDFNNEADTPDNFQSRRPNTSFCFLDIRSPGLGDTAMYLCATSRDLPRTGSYEQYFGPGTRLTVT.

This rearrangement joins TRBV5-1 to TRBJ2-7; perhaps TRBD1 as D (5 bases). The CDR3 runs to 13 residues. V shed 3 bases and J shed 2 bases, with 9 bases lying between them. CDR1 and CDR2 (germline): SGHRS, YFSETQ. This CDR3 is CASSSDRAYEQYF. CDR3 nucleotide sequence: TGCGCCAGCAGCTCTGACAGAGCCTACGAGCAGTACTTC.

The chain combines TRBV28 with TRBJ2-5, with TRBD2 matching over 12 bases. In germline, CDR1 is MDHEN, CDR2 SYDVKM. This CDR3 is 16 amino acids long. V lost 4 bases to trimming and J lost 4 bases; unmatched junction nucleotides: 7. In DNA, the CDR3 is TGTGCCAGCAGTTCCCCGACTAGCGGGAGAAGAGAGACCCAGTACTTC. This translates into CASSSPTSGRRETQYF.

V gene TRBV28 combines with J gene TRBJ2-1; 8 nucleotides agree with TRBD2. CDR3 length equals 15 residues. V shed 2 bases and J 8 bases; nucleotides not matched to a gene: 8. Germline assignment: CDR1 MDHEN and CDR2 SYDVKM. CDR3 in amino acids: CASSLRGTRYDEQFF. As DNA, the CDR3 is TGTGCCAGCAGTTTACGCGGGACTAGGTATGATGAGCAGTTCTTC.

This clone was detected only once. The CDR3 DNA reads as TGTGCCAGTAGCCCCGACAGGAATCGCCGCAATCAGCCCCAGCATTTT. Its protein is CASSPDRNRRNQPQHF. The chain carries TRBV19 and TRBJ1-5; D might be TRBD1 (6 bases). The CDR3 has 16 residues. Germline CDR1 LNHDA, CDR2 SQIVND (reference sequence). V lost 6 bases and J 2 bases, leaving 17 bases between the germline ends.

This clone was recorded at least ten times. This rearrangement joins TRBV30 to TRBJ1-1; TRBD1 aligns across 8 bases. Looked up from germline, CDR1 is GTSNPN and CDR2 is SVGIG (reference sequence). This CDR3 comprises 14 residues. J lost 0 bases, V lost 3 bases, and 3 bases had no gene match. The CDR3 loop is CAWSLGQVNTEAFF. CDR3 sequence (DNA): TGTGCCTGGAGCTTGGGACAGGTGAACACTGAAGCTTTCTTT.